This T cell receptor (beta chain) comes out of a study of post-analysis software for immune sequencing data. The study, taken as a whole, reports: Compared against controls, patients with multiple sclerosis displayed significantly lower normalized Chao1 diversity.

To note about this clonotype: The antigen is unknown.

Carried by the TCR beta cDNA libraries were unique molecular identifiers. One entry per CDR3 protein, called by TCRdb with MiXCR from the PCR reads. The sample lists about 820,000 distinct CDR3 sequences, roughly 50% occurring once. The clonotype comes from a girl aged 10 to 17 with multiple sclerosis. Material for sequencing was blood.

The DNA of the CDR3 is TGTGCCAGCAGCTTAGACAGTACCCTTGGCTATGGCTACACCTTC. Its protein is CASSLDSTLGYGYTF. The V call is TRBV7-9, the J call TRBJ1-2; D gene unclear. CDR1 is SEHNR and CDR2 is FQNEAQ in the germline V gene (reference sequence). V was pared by 1 base and J by 4 bases, with 13 bases between. The CDR3 length is 15 residues.